Below are 31 T cell receptor beta chains sequenced from a single sample in a study of cytomegalovirus exposure and HLA in healthy donors. The study ran its PCR with 60 Vbeta and 13 Jbeta primers. Clones were sequenced by immunoSEQ multiplex PCR, and TCRdb holds only the in-frame ones, with some missing. The data contain roughly 61,000 clones, 89% of them seen just once; the ten biggest clones take up about 1.6%. What was sequenced was PBMCs. The receptors were sampled from a man aged 30-40 years in good health and CMV-seropositive.

This clone was seen once. The V gene is TRBV5-1, the J gene TRBJ1-2; 9 bases line up with TRBD1. V was pared by 4 bases and J by 7 bases, with 5 bases of the junction left unmatched. Germline CDR1 reads SGHRS; CDR2 reads YFSETQ. This CDR3 has 13 amino acids. CDR3 bases: TGCGCCAGCAGCCTCGCGGACAGGGGTGGCTACACCTTC. As protein: CASSLADRGGYTF.

J is TRBJ2-1 and V is TRBV15, with TRBD2 identical over 11 bases. The ends lost 1 base at V and 5 bases at J; junction bases unmatched: 13. This CDR3 spans 19 amino acids. Germline V gene lookup returns CDR1 LNHNV and CDR2 YYDKDF (reference sequence). CDR3 protein: CATSRGLAGPMRGDNEQFF. CDR3 nucleotide sequence: TGTGCCACCAGCAGAGGACTAGCGGGACCCATGCGGGGGGACAATGAGCAGTTCTTC.

In its sample, this clone was seen once. V and J are TRBV5-1 and TRBJ1-4; the D gene is possibly TRBD1 (6 bases). Germline values: CDR1 SGHRS, CDR2 YFSETQ. The length of the CDR3 is 15 residues. V shed 0 bases and J shed 7 bases, with 13 bases lying between them. The CDR3 DNA reads as TGCGCCAGCAGCTTGGATACAGGGTCGGGTGAAAAACTGTTTTTT. This encodes CASSLDTGSGEKLFF.

V and J are TRBV11-2 and TRBJ1-2; D is perhaps TRBD1 (5 bases). Trimming took off 3 bases at V and 2 bases at J, with 10 bases between the two ends. The CDR3 is 14 residues long. Germline V gene lookup returns CDR1 SGHAT and CDR2 FQNNGV. CDR3 amino acids: CASSFGRENYGYTF. Written as DNA, the CDR3 is TGTGCCAGCAGCTTCGGCAGGGAAAACTATGGCTACACCTTC.

Turning to this clone: Since the CDR3 does not end with the conserved phenylalanine or tryptophan, this likely comes from a read error. V usage is TRBV6-6 and J usage is TRBJ1-1, with D possibly matching TRBD1 (5 bases). Germline V lookup: CDR1 MNHNY, CDR2 SVGAGI (reference sequence). V was trimmed by 7 bases and J by 6 bases, leaving 15 bases between them. The CDR3 runs to 13 residues. The CDR3 sequence is CASKTVVFSEAFL. CDR3 nucleotides: TGTGCCAGCAAGACAGTGGTCTTTTCTGAAGCTTTCCTT.

V and J are TRBV18 and TRBJ2-7; TRBD1 matches 9 bases. Germline CDR1 reads KGHSH; CDR2 reads LQKENI. CDR3 size: 15 residues. J lost 5 bases, V lost 2 bases, and 7 bases had no gene match. The CDR3 DNA reads as TGTGCCAGCTCACCAAAAAGGGACAGGGTCGACGAGCAGTACTTC. As protein: CASSPKRDRVDEQYF.

This chain links TRBV11-3 with TRBJ2-5; maybe TRBD1 (6 bases). This CDR3 region has 16 residues. The V gene's germline CDR1 is SGHNT and CDR2 YENEEA. The V end was cut by 5 bases, the J end by 5 bases, with 21 bases between. CDR3 coding DNA: TGTGCCAGCAGCACCGAGGACAGCTTGGGCGGGGAGACCCAGTACTTC. Translation: CASSTEDSLGGETQYF.

This sequence joins TRBV6-6 and TRBJ2-3; D is unclear. V gave up 2 bases and J gave up 0 bases, with 9 bases separating them. CDR3 length: 15 residues. CDR1 MNHNY and CDR2 SVGAGI come from the germline V gene (reference sequence). The chain's CDR3 is CASSYRRQSTDTQYF. For the CDR3, the DNA is TGTGCCAGCAGTTACCGAAGACAAAGCACAGATACGCAGTATTTT.

The chain uses TRBV28 and TRBJ2-7; D is perhaps TRBD2 (6 bases). Germline loops: CDR1 MDHEN, CDR2 SYDVKM. The V and J ends lost 5 bases and 5 bases respectively, with 13 bases between them. This CDR3 is 13 amino acids long. This CDR3 reads CASSITSTDEQYF. The DNA of the CDR3 is TGTGCCAGCAGTATCACTAGCACGGACGAGCAGTACTTC. Full variable domain (remainder filled in from reference TRBV28 and TRBJ2-7): DVKVTQSSRYLVKRTGEKVFLECVQDMDHENMFWYRQDPGLGLRLIYFSYDVKMKEKGDIPEGYSVSREKKERFSLILESASTNQTSMYLCASSITSTDEQYFGPGTRLTVT.

There are a few counts of this clone. This chain joins TRBV14 and TRBJ2-7; 13 bases are shared with TRBD2. Germline V gives CDR1 SGHDN, CDR2 FVKESK. The CDR3 runs to 14 residues. J lost 6 bases, V lost 4 bases, and 3 bases had no gene match. CDR3 region: CASSLRTSGSEQYF. The CDR3 nucleotides are TGTGCCAGCAGCCTACGGACTAGCGGGAGCGAGCAGTACTTC.

This rearrangement joins TRBV18 to TRBJ2-7, with D perhaps matching TRBD1 (6 bases). This CDR3 is built from 14 residues. V gave up 2 bases and J gave up 4 bases, with 12 bases separating them. Per the germline V gene, CDR1 is KGHSH and CDR2 is LQKENI. In nucleotides, the CDR3 is TGTGCCAGCTCACCAATGGGGGCTGTGTACGAGCAGTACTTC. This translates into CASSPMGAVYEQYF.

The chain is built from TRBV7-2 and TRBJ2-1; D not resolved. The CDR3 covers 12 residues. Germline V gene sequence: CDR1 SGHTA, CDR2 FQGNSA. The V and J ends lost 2 bases and 8 bases respectively, with 7 bases between them. The chain's CDR3 is CASSLSVDEQFF. The DNA for the CDR3 is TGTGCCAGCAGCTTATCAGTGGATGAGCAGTTCTTC.

V is TRBV25-1 and J is TRBJ1-2, with 7 nucleotides matching TRBD1. J gave up 8 bases and V 2 bases, and 8 bases lay outside the gene matches. Per the germline V gene, CDR1 is MGHDK and CDR2 is SYGVNS. The CDR3 loop spans 14 amino acids. The CDR3 region has the DNA TGTGCCAGCAGTGAAGCGCAGGGGGTAAGGGGCTACACCTTC. Translated, it gives CASSEAQGVRGYTF.

The rearrangement uses TRBV5-4 and TRBJ2-3; D is unresolved. This CDR3 has 14 amino acids. Germline CDR1 SGHNT, CDR2 YYREEE (reference sequence). The V and J ends lost 0 bases and 2 bases respectively, with 7 bases between them. As DNA, the CDR3 is TGTGCCAGCAGCTTGGAGCTCCTCACAGATACGCAGTATTTT. It yields the protein CASSLELLTDTQYF.

This clone was detected only once. V and J are TRBV6-5 and TRBJ2-7; a weak D match, TRBD2 (6 bases). The CDR3 totals 16 residues. V gave up 0 bases and J gave up 3 bases, with 15 bases separating them. CDR1 is MNHEY, CDR2 SVGAGI, per germline. The CDR3 nucleotides are TGTGCCAGCAGTTACTCGAAATACGGGAGCTACTACGAGCAGTACTTC. Its translation is CASSYSKYGSYYEQYF.

The chain is built from TRBV5-1 and TRBJ2-7; D gene unclear. The CDR3 totals 13 residues. Trimming removed 4 bases from V and 3 bases from J, with 11 bases in between. Germline V gene sequence: CDR1 SGHRS, CDR2 YFSETQ. This CDR3 reads CASSKEISYEQYF. The DNA of the CDR3 is TGCGCCAGCAGCAAGGAGATTAGCTACGAGCAGTACTTC.

Only one count was recorded for this clone. The rearrangement links TRBV28 to TRBJ1-2; TRBD1 aligns across 7 bases. The CDR3 contains 16 residues. Germline CDR1 is MDHEN and CDR2 is SYDVKM. With 5 bases clipped from V and 5 bases from J, the junction kept 14 bases outside the gene matches. The CDR3 region has the DNA TGTGCCAGCAGTCTCCTCCAGGTAGGGGGCGATTATGGCTACACCTTC. This gives the protein CASSLLQVGGDYGYTF.

The V call is TRBV5-1, the J call TRBJ2-1, with 9 bases identical to TRBD1. With 0 bases clipped from V and 8 bases from J, the junction kept 6 bases outside the gene matches. The CDR3 has 15 residues. From germline, CDR1 is SGHRS and CDR2 YFSETQ. This CDR3 is CASSLETGGWDEQFF. The CDR3 DNA reads as TGCGCCAGCAGCTTGGAGACAGGGGGGTGGGATGAGCAGTTCTTC.

The V call is TRBV28, the J call TRBJ1-2, with 7 bases lining up with TRBD1. The germline V gene encodes CDR1 MDHEN and CDR2 SYDVKM. CDR3 size: 14 residues. The V gene end was trimmed by 7 bases and the J gene end by 7 bases; junction bases not matched to a gene: 12. The CDR3 region is CASITGQRSRGYTF. In DNA, the CDR3 is TGTGCCAGCATCACGGGACAGAGAAGTCGTGGCTACACCTTC.

Here the CDR3 reads CAWDRGLNEKLFF. DNA for the CDR3: TGTGCCTGGGACAGGGGCCTTAATGAAAAACTGTTTTTT. This chain connects TRBV30 to TRBJ1-4; TRBD1 aligns across 8 bases. Germline lookup yields CDR1 GTSNPN and CDR2 SVGIG (reference sequence). This CDR3 is built from 13 residues. J gave up 4 bases and V 5 bases, and 3 bases lay outside the gene matches.

CDR3 nucleotide sequence: TGTGCCAGCAGCTTAGAGAGGGTAAATCAGCCCCAGCATTTT. Encoded protein: CASSLERVNQPQHF. This chain connects TRBV11-2 to TRBJ1-5; D is unresolved. This CDR3 has 14 residues. V was pared by 0 bases and J by 4 bases, with 7 bases between. CDR1 is SGHAT and CDR2 is FQNNGV in the germline V gene.

The V call is TRBV7-9, the J call TRBJ2-3, with 10 bases lining up with TRBD2. CDR3 length: 15 amino acids. Germline CDR1 SEHNR, CDR2 FQNEAQ (reference sequence). V lost 8 bases, J lost 2 bases, and 7 bases stayed unmatched. CDR3 in amino acids: CASGTGTSVTDTQYF. CDR3 sequence (DNA): TGTGCCAGCGGGACCGGGACTAGCGTCACAGATACGCAGTATTTT.

The genes are TRBV7-9 and TRBJ1-2, with 7 nucleotides matching TRBD1. Trimming cost V 0 bases and J 7 bases; bases outside gene matches: 5. Germline V lookup: CDR1 SEHNR, CDR2 FQNEAQ (reference sequence). The length of the CDR3 is 14 residues. The CDR3 nucleotides read TGTGCCAGCAGCTTAGCAGGGGGCGCGTGTGGCTACACCTTC. It encodes CASSLAGGACGYTF.

V is TRBV29-1 and J is TRBJ1-1; tentatively, D is TRBD1 (5 bases). Per germline, CDR1 SQVTM and CDR2 ANQGSEA. Trimming left V 6 bases short and J 3 bases short, with 14 bases between. The CDR3 has 13 residues. The chain's CDR3 is CSVSWGPDTEAFF. CDR3 DNA: TGCAGCGTCTCGTGGGGCCCCGACACTGAAGCTTTCTTT. Variable domain in full (rest from reference TRBV29-1 and TRBJ1-1): SAVISQKPSRDICQRGTSLTIQCQVDSQVTMMFWYRQQPGQSLTLIATANQGSEATYESGFVIDKFPISRPNLTFSTLTVSNMSPEDSSIYLCSVSWGPDTEAFFGQGTRLTVV.

The chain couples TRBV29-1 to TRBJ2-3; no definite D call. The V end lost 0 bases, the J end lost 2 bases, and 9 bases lay between the germline ends. CDR3 length: 14 residues. Germline V gene lookup returns CDR1 SQVTM and CDR2 ANQGSEA. CDR3: CSVEDRKFTDTQYF. For the CDR3, the DNA is TGCAGCGTTGAAGACAGGAAGTTCACAGATACGCAGTATTTT.

This clone has a single count. The V and J genes are TRBV7-8 and TRBJ1-5, with D unclear. The CDR3 has 12 amino acids. Trimming left V 8 bases short and J 0 bases short, with 5 bases between. CDR1 and CDR2 (germline): SGHVS, FQNEAQ. The CDR3 nucleotides are TGTGCCAGCTCGTATAGCAATCAGCCCCAGCATTTT. This translates into CASSYSNQPQHF. Full variable domain (missing parts from reference TRBV7-8 and TRBJ1-5): GAGVSQSPRYKVAKRGQDVALRCDPISGHVSLFWYQQALGQGPEFLTYFQNEAQLDKSGLPSDRFFAERPEGSVSTLKIQRTQQEDSAVYLCASSYSNQPQHFGDGTRLSIL.

The chain is built from TRBV4-1 and TRBJ2-5, with TRBD2 matching over 9 bases. This CDR3 comprises 16 residues. Germline V gives CDR1 MGHRA, CDR2 YSYEKL. V lost 3 bases and J lost 4; bases outside the gene matches: 9. This chain's CDR3 is CASSQGGGRVGETQYF. The CDR3 DNA reads TGCGCCAGCAGCCAGGGCGGCGGGAGGGTGGGAGAGACCCAGTACTTC.

The rearrangement links TRBV28 to TRBJ2-5; TRBD2 aligns across 9 bases. Germline CDR1 and CDR2: MDHEN and SYDVKM. The CDR3 is made up of 15 amino acids. Losses at the gene ends were 6 bases for V and 1 base for J; bases not matched to a gene: 6. CDR3 loop: CASSSPAGGQETQYF. CDR3 DNA sequence: TGTGCCAGCAGCTCTCCAGCGGGGGGCCAAGAGACCCAGTACTTC. The full variable domain, completed using reference TRBV28 and TRBJ2-5, is DVKVTQSSRYLVKRTGEKVFLECVQDMDHENMFWYRQDPGLGLRLIYFSYDVKMKEKGDIPEGYSVSREKKERFSLILESASTNQTSMYLCASSSPAGGQETQYFGPGTRLLVL.

This sequence joins TRBV6-5 and TRBJ2-1; 7 nucleotides align to TRBD2. Germline-derived CDR1 and CDR2 are MNHEY and SVGAGI. CDR3 length equals 16 residues. The ends lost 4 bases at V and 2 bases at J; junction bases unmatched: 8. For the CDR3, the DNA is TGTGCCAGCAGTTCCTTGGGGGGAGGGACCTACAATGAGCAGTTCTTC. This encodes CASSSLGGGTYNEQFF.

This clone came up a few times. The chain links TRBV5-1 to TRBJ1-6; a possible D gene is TRBD1 (6 bases). Germline CDR1 is SGHRS and CDR2 is YFSETQ. The CDR3 extends over 15 amino acids. With 0 bases removed from V and 8 bases from J, the gap between germline ends came to 12 bases. The CDR3 is CASSLAGGSYSPLHF. The CDR3 DNA is TGCGCCAGCAGCTTGGCGGGGGGCTCCTATTCACCCCTCCACTTT.

This chain joins TRBV30 and TRBJ2-7, with D possibly matching TRBD1 (5 bases). V was trimmed by 0 bases and J by 2 bases, leaving 11 bases between them. The CDR3 has 14 amino acids. Germline V lookup: CDR1 GTSNPN, CDR2 SVGIG (reference sequence). CDR3 residues: CAWSVRPGTYEQYF. CDR3 sequence (DNA): TGTGCCTGGAGTGTACGACCAGGGACCTACGAGCAGTACTTC.